The T cell receptor (beta chain) described here comes from a study of identical twins. General study points: There was an excess of low generation probability in the out-of-frame alpha sequences that twins shared.

TCRdb re-derived calls from the 5' RACE reads in MiXCR, one entry per CDR3 protein. Counted here are 690,000 or so distinct CDR3 sequences, less than 7% occurring once; the ten biggest clones make up 1.5% to 2%. Concerning this clonotype: Antigen: not known.

This CDR3 spans 14 amino acids. V lost 6 bases to trimming and J lost 5 bases; unmatched junction nucleotides: 9. Germline assignment: CDR1 DFQATT and CDR2 SNEGSKA (reference sequence). The chain couples TRBV20-1 to TRBJ1-4, with 7 bases that match TRBD1. The source of this sequence is a man between 18 and 29 years old in good health. Sequenced material: naive T cells sorted from blood. The CDR3 reads CSAAIRGRNEKLFF. As DNA, the CDR3 is TGCAGTGCCGCGATCAGGGGGAGAAATGAAAAACTGTTTTTT.